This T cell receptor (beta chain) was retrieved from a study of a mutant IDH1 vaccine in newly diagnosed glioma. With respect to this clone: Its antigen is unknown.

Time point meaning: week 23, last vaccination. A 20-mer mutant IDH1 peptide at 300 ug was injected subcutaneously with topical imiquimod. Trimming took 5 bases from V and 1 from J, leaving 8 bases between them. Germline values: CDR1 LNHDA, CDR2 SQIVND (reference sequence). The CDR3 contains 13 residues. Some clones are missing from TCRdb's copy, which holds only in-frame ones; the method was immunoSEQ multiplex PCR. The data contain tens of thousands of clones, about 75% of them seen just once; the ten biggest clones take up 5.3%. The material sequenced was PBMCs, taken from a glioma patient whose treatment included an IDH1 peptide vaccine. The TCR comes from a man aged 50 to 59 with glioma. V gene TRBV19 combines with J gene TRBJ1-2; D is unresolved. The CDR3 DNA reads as TGTGCCAGTAGTCCAAAAATTAACTATGGCTACACCTTC. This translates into CASSPKINYGYTF.